These 27 T cell receptor beta chains share one sample of origin, sequenced in a study of blood T cell repertoires in COVID-19. The data were produced by immunoSEQ multiplex PCR, yet TCRdb's version contains in-frame clones alone and is incomplete. The sample shows under 150,000 clones, about 80% of them seen only once. Sequenced input: PBMCs or T cells enriched from blood (not recorded which). The receptor source for this set is a man aged 50-60 years in a cohort exposed to, infected with or recovered from COVID-19 (not recorded which).

The chain uses TRBV10-3 and TRBJ1-5; a weak D match, TRBD1 (5 bases). Germline CDR1 and CDR2: ENHRY and SYGVKD. The CDR3 is 14 amino acids. V was clipped by 4 bases and J by 2 bases, with 9 bases between them. This CDR3 reads CAISGGGGNQPQHF. The CDR3, as DNA: TGTGCCATCAGTGGGGGCGGTGGCAATCAGCCCCAGCATTTT.

This rearrangement joins TRBV30 to TRBJ1-5, with 8 bases aligning to TRBD1. V was pared by 6 bases and J by 3 bases, with 7 bases of the junction left unmatched. The CDR3 is 14 residues long. Germline loops: CDR1 GTSNPN, CDR2 SVGIG (reference sequence). Written as DNA, the CDR3 is TGTGCCTGTAGCTGGACAGGGCCCAATCAGCCCCAGCATTTT. Translation gives CACSWTGPNQPQHF.

In nucleotides, the CDR3 is TGCGCCAGCAGCCGAACCGGGACAAAGAGGACTGAAGCTTTCTTT. Translated, it gives CASSRTGTKRTEAFF. This sequence joins TRBV4-1 and TRBJ1-1; tentative D call: TRBD1 (6 bases). The germline CDR1 and CDR2 sequences are MGHRA and YSYEKL. This CDR3 region has 15 residues. Trimming removed 4 bases from V and 5 bases from J, with 17 bases in between.

The chain carries TRBV6-5 and TRBJ1-5; possible D gene TRBD1, 5 bases. Germline CDR1 and CDR2: MNHEY and SVGAGI. This CDR3 region has 15 residues. V was clipped by 6 bases and J by 4 bases, with 16 bases between them. CDR3 in DNA: TGTGCCAGCAGCAGCCCCAGGGAACGTAATCAGCCCCAGCATTTT. Its protein product is CASSSPRERNQPQHF.

The chain combines TRBV4-1 with TRBJ1-2; no clear D gene. In germline, CDR1 is MGHRA, CDR2 YSYEKL. This CDR3 comprises 14 residues. The V gene lost 4 bases and the J gene lost 3 bases, with 12 bases spanning the gap. DNA of the CDR3: TGCGCCAGCAGCCCTGCTGGGCAGTACTATGGCTACACCTTC. Its translation is CASSPAGQYYGYTF.

The sample holds a few counts of this clone. The rearrangement links TRBV18 to TRBJ1-1, with D uncertain. The length of the CDR3 is 13 residues. Trimming left V 4 bases short and J 3 bases short, with 9 bases between. CDR1 and CDR2 (germline): KGHSH, LQKENI. The CDR3 spells CASSLGLYTEAFF. CDR3 in DNA: TGTGCCAGCTCACTCGGACTATACACTGAAGCTTTCTTT.

The chain combines TRBV10-3 with TRBJ1-2; the D gene is possibly TRBD1 (5 bases). CDR1 and CDR2 from the germline V gene are ENHRY and SYGVKD. V lost 1 base, J lost 5 bases, and 11 bases lay in between. The CDR3 has 14 amino acids. CDR3 in DNA: TGTGCCATCAGTGAGTTCAGGGTTGAGTATGGCTACACCTTC. Translating gives CAISEFRVEYGYTF.

The chain is built from TRBV2 and TRBJ1-1; D may be TRBD1 (5 bases). This CDR3 has 16 amino acids. V gave up 7 bases and J gave up 1 base, with 19 bases separating them. Germline V gene lookup returns CDR1 SNHLY and CDR2 FYNNEI. The CDR3 protein is CASIPPAGRRNTEAFF. CDR3 bases: TGTGCCAGCATACCCCCGGCGGGACGCCGGAACACTGAAGCTTTCTTT.

CDR3 DNA sequence: TGTGCCAGCAGCGCGAACAGGGGTCCCTCCTACGAGCAGTACTTC. Amino acids: CASSANRGPSYEQYF. The rearrangement joins TRBV11-2 to TRBJ2-7; TRBD1 agrees at 7 bases. Unmatched junction bases numbered 7, after V lost 5 bases and J lost 0 bases. The CDR3 totals 15 residues. Germline lookup yields CDR1 SGHAT and CDR2 FQNNGV.

This chain links TRBV5-1 with TRBJ2-1; 7 bases agree with TRBD2. The CDR3 has 15 residues. J gave up 3 bases and V 0 bases, and 3 bases lay outside the gene matches. CDR1 and CDR2 from the germline V gene are SGHRS and YFSETQ. The CDR3 DNA reads as TGCGCCAGCAGCTTGGGACTAGCAGACTACAATGAGCAGTTCTTC. Protein: CASSLGLADYNEQFF.

This rearrangement joins TRBV7-2 to TRBJ2-1, with 10 bases that match TRBD2. V was pared by 0 bases and J by 2 bases, with 1 base of the junction left unmatched. The CDR3 runs to 16 residues. CDR1 and CDR2 from the germline V gene are SGHTA and FQGNSA. CDR3 coding DNA: TGTGCCAGCAGCTTAGCCACTAGCGGGGCCTACAATGAGCAGTTCTTC. Amino acids: CASSLATSGAYNEQFF.

This chain links TRBV10-1 with TRBJ2-1, with 8 bases aligning to TRBD1. Unmatched junction bases numbered 3, after V lost 3 bases and J lost 8 bases. This CDR3 spans 13 amino acids. The V gene's germline CDR1 is WNHNN and CDR2 SYGVQD (reference sequence). CDR3 in amino acids: CASSDGQGDEQFF. As DNA, the CDR3 is TGCGCCAGCAGTGATGGACAGGGCGATGAGCAGTTCTTC.

The rearrangement uses TRBV28 and TRBJ1-2, with TRBD1 matching over 7 bases. The CDR3 is 15 amino acids. In germline, CDR1 is MDHEN, CDR2 SYDVKM. Germline trimming cut 2 bases from V and 0 bases from J; bases unmatched to any gene: 3. The CDR3 sequence: CASSLVQGANYGYTF. The CDR3 DNA reads TGTGCCAGCAGTTTAGTTCAGGGGGCTAACTATGGCTACACCTTC.

The V call is TRBV20-1, the J call TRBJ2-7, with D tentatively TRBD2 (6 bases). Germline assignment: CDR1 DFQATT and CDR2 SNEGSKA (reference sequence). This CDR3 is 10 amino acids long. The CDR3 DNA reads as TGCCTCGGAGGGAGGTACGAGCAGTACTTC. Amino acids: CLGGRYEQYF.

The V and J genes are TRBV9 and TRBJ2-1, with D tentatively TRBD2 (6 bases). Germline V gene lookup returns CDR1 SGDLS and CDR2 YYNGEE. Trimming left V 0 bases short and J 4 bases short, with 11 bases between. The CDR3 sequence is 15 residues long. CDR3 region: CASSVVEGAYNEQFF. For the CDR3, the DNA is TGTGCCAGCAGCGTAGTGGAGGGCGCTTACAATGAGCAGTTCTTC.

This chain uses TRBV30 with TRBJ1-1, with D possibly being TRBD1 (6 bases). V gave up 2 bases and J gave up 5 bases, with 12 bases separating them. CDR1 is GTSNPN, CDR2 SVGIG, per germline (reference sequence). This CDR3 spans 13 amino acids. CDR3: CAWSLNRGTEAFF. Here the CDR3 DNA reads TGTGCCTGGAGTCTGAATAGGGGGACTGAAGCTTTCTTT.

The rearrangement links TRBV2 to TRBJ2-1; D may be TRBD1 (6 bases). Trimming removed 4 bases at V and 4 bases at J, with 14 bases between. CDR3 length equals 15 residues. Germline assignment: CDR1 SNHLY and CDR2 FYNNEI. The CDR3 spells CASSGVQGSYNEQFF. The CDR3 DNA sequence: TGTGCCAGCAGTGGTGTACAGGGATCTTACAATGAGCAGTTCTTC.

The rearrangement joins TRBV28 to TRBJ1-3; D unresolved. Germline V gene sequence: CDR1 MDHEN, CDR2 SYDVKM. Trimming removed 5 bases at V and 5 bases at J, with 10 bases between. The CDR3 consists of 13 residues. DNA of the CDR3: TGTGCCAGCAGTCCCCCCGGGAGAAACACCATATATTTT. It translates to CASSPPGRNTIYF.

The chain couples TRBV27 to TRBJ1-3; D is uncertain. Germline V gives CDR1 MNHEY, CDR2 SMNVEV (reference sequence). The CDR3 loop spans 14 amino acids. V dropped 2 bases and J dropped 3 bases, with 8 bases sitting between them. In DNA form, the CDR3 reads TGTGCCAGCAGTTTAGGTCAGGTTGGAAACACCATATATTTT. The encoded protein is CASSLGQVGNTIYF.

The gene calls are TRBV5-1 and TRBJ1-1; D gene unclear. The length of the CDR3 is 16 residues. V lost 1 base and J lost 1, with 14 bases in between. CDR1 is SGHRS and CDR2 is YFSETQ in the germline V gene. In nucleotides, the CDR3 is TGCGCCAGCAGCTTGAGCTCGGGGATTAGGAACACTGAAGCTTTCTTT. Its protein is CASSLSSGIRNTEAFF.

The gene calls are TRBV5-4 and TRBJ2-2, with TRBD2 identical over 9 bases. This CDR3 spans 14 amino acids. Looked up from germline, CDR1 is SGHNT and CDR2 is YYREEE (reference sequence). With 4 bases clipped from V and 8 bases from J, the junction kept 6 bases outside the gene matches. The CDR3 DNA reads as TGTGCCAGCAGCATCTTGCGGGAGGGTGGGGAGCTGTTTTTT. Translated, it gives CASSILREGGELFF.

This clone is a singleton in its sample. This chain connects TRBV13 to TRBJ2-1; 12 bases line up with TRBD2. CDR3 size: 17 residues. Germline CDR1 is PRHDT and CDR2 is FYEKMQ (reference sequence). After removal of 6 bases from V and 3 bases from J, the junction contained 9 bases not matched to a gene. DNA for the CDR3: TGTGCCAGCAGACCATTACTAGCGGGAGGAAACTACAATGAGCAGTTCTTC. The encoded protein is CASRPLLAGGNYNEQFF.

The rearrangement joins TRBV19 to TRBJ1-2; 7 bases fit TRBD1. The CDR3 runs 15 residues. Unmatched junction bases numbered 9, after V lost 6 bases and J lost 2 bases. Germline CDR1 and CDR2: LNHDA and SQIVND (reference sequence). The CDR3: CASRLQGVLNYGYTF. CDR3 nucleotides: TGTGCCAGTAGATTGCAGGGGGTTCTCAACTATGGCTACACCTTC.

The CDR3 region has the DNA TGTGCCAGCAGCTTAGCGGCCGGAAACACCATATATTTT. It yields the protein CASSLAAGNTIYF. V usage is TRBV7-8 and J usage is TRBJ1-3; no firm D call. The length of the CDR3 is 13 residues. The V gene lost 0 bases and the J gene lost 4 bases, with 4 bases spanning the gap. Germline V gene sequence: CDR1 SGHVS, CDR2 FQNEAQ.

The chain links TRBV7-8 to TRBJ1-5; perhaps TRBD1 as D (5 bases). The V end was cut by 5 bases, the J end by 2 bases, with 10 bases between. From germline, CDR1 is SGHVS and CDR2 FQNEAQ. CDR3 length equals 14 residues. In DNA, the CDR3 is TGTGCCAGCAGCCAAGGGGTGGGCAATCAGCCCCAGCATTTT. This codes for CASSQGVGNQPQHF.

A single count supports this clone. V gene TRBV7-8 combines with J gene TRBJ2-7, with 8 bases lining up with TRBD2. V lost 5 bases and J lost 7; bases outside the gene matches: 13. Per the germline V gene, CDR1 is SGHVS and CDR2 is FQNEAQ. This CDR3 is 15 amino acids long. The CDR3 DNA reads as TGTGCCAGCAGCCTGCGGGACGGGGGGGGAAGTGAGCAGTACTTC. It specifies CASSLRDGGGSEQYF.

The rearrangement uses TRBV30 and TRBJ2-1; TRBD1 agrees at 12 bases. Germline V gene data show CDR1 as GTSNPN and CDR2 as SVGIG (reference sequence). CDR3 length: 14 amino acids. The J segment lost 9 bases and the V segment lost 2 bases, leaving 5 bases of the junction unmatched. The CDR3 sequence: CAWSRGQGASEQFF. The CDR3 DNA sequence: TGTGCCTGGAGTAGGGGACAGGGGGCCAGTGAGCAGTTCTTC.